What follows are 22 T cell receptor beta chains derived from one specimen sequenced in a study of T cells in Graves' hyperthyroidism and ophthalmopathy. Amplified regions were TCR beta CDR3 sequences from RNA transcripts. RT-PCR in the first round (using the HTBI primer set) targeted the TCR CDR3. TCRdb reanalysed the multiplex PCR reads using MiXCR and keeps one entry per CDR3 protein. The sample has around 190,000 distinct CDR3 sequences, about a sixth seen once. The sequencing input was blood. The receptors stem from a woman between 45 and 65 years old with Graves' hyperthyroidism.

This clonotype was counted ten times or more. V and J are TRBV5-1 and TRBJ1-2; no reliable D call. V gave up 0 bases and J gave up 6 bases, with 9 bases separating them. The CDR3 has 13 residues. Germline loops: CDR1 SGHRS, CDR2 YFSETQ. CDR3 in DNA: TGCGCCAGCAGCTTGGAGCTAGAGGATGGCTACACCTTC. Protein product: CASSLELEDGYTF.

This clonotype was counted many times. This chain links TRBV3-1 with TRBJ1-4; D gene unclear. The CDR3 sequence is 13 residues long. Germline CDR1 LGHDT, CDR2 YNNKEL (reference sequence). With 1 base removed from V and 3 bases from J, the gap between germline ends came to 3 bases. CDR3 bases: TGTGCCAGCAGCCAAGTCCCTAATGAAAAACTGTTTTTT. This sequence encodes CASSQVPNEKLFF.

V usage is TRBV30 and J usage is TRBJ2-2, with 9 bases aligning to TRBD2. This CDR3 has 14 amino acids. Germline V CDR1 and CDR2: GTSNPN, SVGIG (reference sequence). With 5 bases clipped from V and 2 bases from J, the junction kept 3 bases outside the gene matches. Here the CDR3 reads CAWRSGGNTGELFF. The CDR3 bases are TGTGCCTGGCGTAGCGGGGGCAACACCGGGGAGCTGTTTTTT. The full variable domain, completed using reference TRBV30 and TRBJ2-2, is SQTIHQWPATLVQPVGSPLSLECTVEGTSNPNLYWYRQAAGRGLQLLFYSVGIGQISSEVPQNLSASRPQDRQFILSSKKLLLSDSGFYLCAWRSGGNTGELFFGEGSRLTVL.

A word on this clonotype: A much more abundant neighbour one base away suggests this may be a read error. The chain employs TRBV10-1 and TRBJ2-3, with TRBD2 identical over 11 bases. Trimming cost V 3 bases and J 4 bases; bases outside gene matches: 12. The germline V gene encodes CDR1 WNHNN and CDR2 SYGVQD (reference sequence). The CDR3 is 18 residues long. For the CDR3, the DNA is TGCGCCAGCAGTGATCCCGGGACTAGCGGAGCCCTCGCAGATACGCAGTATTTT. Residues: CASSDPGTSGALADTQYF.

This chain uses TRBV9 with TRBJ2-3; 7 nucleotides agree with TRBD2. This CDR3 comprises 12 residues. The J segment lost 7 bases and the V segment lost 4 bases, leaving 3 bases of the junction unmatched. CDR1 and CDR2 (germline): SGDLS, YYNGEE. CDR3 in DNA: TGTGCCAGCAGCCAAGCGGGGAATACGCAGTATTTT. It encodes CASSQAGNTQYF.

This clonotype was recorded a few times. The chain uses TRBV2 and TRBJ2-7; tentative D call: TRBD2 (6 bases). Deletions cut 8 bases from V and 3 bases from J, with 17 bases between. The CDR3 spans 14 residues. Germline V lookup: CDR1 SNHLY, CDR2 FYNNEI. CDR3 in DNA: TGTGCCAGCCAGACTGCGGACTACCTCTACGAGCAGTACTTC. Its protein product is CASQTADYLYEQYF.

V usage is TRBV29-1 and J usage is TRBJ2-2; 7 nucleotides align to TRBD2. There are 14 residues in the CDR3. Germline loops: CDR1 SQVTM, CDR2 ANQGSEA. Trimming removed 6 bases from V and 1 base from J; junction bases left unmatched: 5. In DNA form, the CDR3 reads TGCAGCGTCGCGAGCGGGATGAACACCGGGGAGCTGTTTTTT. The encoded protein is CSVASGMNTGELFF.

Comment on this clonotype: This may arise from a read error, as a much more abundant clone is one base away. This chain joins TRBV11-2 and TRBJ2-7, with D perhaps matching TRBD2 (7 bases). The last part of the DNA fits TRBJ2-1 better; the J call may be wrong. Germline CDR1 is SGHAT and CDR2 is FQNNGV. CDR3 length equals 13 residues. CDR3 sequence (DNA): TGTGCCAGCAGTCATCCGGGGGGCTACGAGCAGTTCTTC. It translates to CASSHPGGYEQFF.

The sample holds many counts of this clonotype. This chain joins TRBV12-3 or TRBV12-4 and TRBJ1-1; D ambiguous. Trimming removed 1 base from V and 4 bases from J, with 7 bases in between. This CDR3 contains 13 residues. The CDR3 sequence is CASSLGPSTEAFF. The CDR3 bases are TGTGCCAGCAGTTTAGGACCCAGCACTGAAGCTTTCTTT.

In its sample, this clonotype was seen once. This CDR3 reads CASSSLRTSGRARDNEQFF. The CDR3 bases are TGTGCCAGCAGCTCTCTGCGGACTAGCGGGAGGGCCAGAGACAATGAGCAGTTCTTC. This chain joins TRBV7-8 and TRBJ2-1, with 15 bases aligning to TRBD2. Germline V lookup: CDR1 SGHVS, CDR2 FQNEAQ. Trimming cost V 4 bases and J 5 bases; bases outside gene matches: 12. This CDR3 comprises 19 residues.

This clonotype was counted many times. The chain has TRBV28 and TRBJ1-1; D may be TRBD1 (6 bases). V lost 6 bases, J lost 3 bases, and 11 bases lay in between. Per the germline V gene, CDR1 is MDHEN and CDR2 is SYDVKM. This CDR3 region has 13 residues. In nucleotides, the CDR3 is TGTGCCAGCAGGCGCCAGGGGTACACTGAAGCTTTCTTT. It encodes CASRRQGYTEAFF.

This clonotype has a count of ten or more. The junction departs from the called germline gene at one end, perhaps through a read error. V is TRBV2 and J is TRBJ2-7; 8 nucleotides match TRBD1. The CDR3 is made up of 13 amino acids. Germline lookup yields CDR1 SNHLY and CDR2 FYNNEI. CDR3 residues: CASMRQGTYDQYF. Here the CDR3 DNA reads TGTGCCAGCATGAGACAGGGGACCTACGATCAGTACTTC.

This clonotype was found many times. The chain couples TRBV24-1 to TRBJ1-1; the D is unclear. The CDR3 runs to 13 residues. V was cut by 5 bases and J by 1 base, with 7 bases left in between. CDR1 is KGHDR, CDR2 SFDVKD, per germline. CDR3 sequence (DNA): TGTGCCACCAGTGCCCGCCGGAACACTGAAGCTTTCTTT. The encoded protein is CATSARRNTEAFF.

This clonotype occurred many times. The V and J genes are TRBV28 and TRBJ2-7; a possible D gene is TRBD1 (6 bases). Germline V gene lookup returns CDR1 MDHEN and CDR2 SYDVKM. V lost 10 bases and J 2 bases, leaving 21 bases between the germline ends. The length of the CDR3 is 15 residues. The CDR3 DNA follows: TGTGCCATCGGTAAAATCGGGACACCTACCTACGAGCAGTACTTC. It encodes CAIGKIGTPTYEQYF.

This clonotype was counted ten times or more. The chain combines TRBV6-1 with TRBJ1-5, with TRBD1 as a possible D gene (6 bases). CDR1 is MNHNS and CDR2 is SASEGT in the germline V gene. V was pared by 7 bases and J by 4 bases, with 17 bases between. CDR3 length equals 15 residues. The CDR3 coding sequence is TGTGCCAGCACTGGGGGCAGGGGTGGAAATCAGCCCCAGCATTTT. Protein product: CASTGGRGGNQPQHF.

Ten or more counts support this clonotype. The chain employs TRBV15 and TRBJ1-5; D is ambiguous. Trimming shortened V by 0 bases and J by 4 bases, and 13 bases separated the two germline ends. Germline V lookup: CDR1 LNHNV, CDR2 YYDKDF (reference sequence). CDR3 length: 16 residues. This chain's CDR3 is CATSRDLRDRNQPQHF. For the CDR3, the DNA is TGTGCCACCAGCAGAGATTTAAGGGATCGGAATCAGCCCCAGCATTTT.

There are a few counts of this clonotype. With a much larger clone just one base away, this may be a read error. J is TRBJ2-3 and V is TRBV11-3, with a weak D call TRBD2 (5 bases). CDR1 is SGHNT and CDR2 is YENEEA in the germline V gene. The CDR3 length is 15 residues. The CDR3 nucleotides are TGTGCCGGCAGCAACGACCCTGGAGGAACAGATACGCAGTATTTT. Residues: CAGSNDPGGTDTQYF.

This clonotype was picked up many times. The chain employs TRBV27 and TRBJ2-2; D unclear. V was trimmed by 3 bases and J by 4 bases, leaving 12 bases between them. Germline V gene sequence: CDR1 MNHEY, CDR2 SMNVEV (reference sequence). This CDR3 has 15 residues. The CDR3 loop is CASSFDPRPTGELFF. CDR3 in DNA: TGTGCCAGCAGTTTCGACCCTCGCCCCACCGGGGAGCTGTTTTTT.

In its sample, this clonotype was seen many times. This CDR3 is CASSLASVGYGYTF. CDR3 sequence (DNA): TGTGCCAGCAGCCTGGCGTCCGTCGGCTATGGCTACACCTTC. This chain links TRBV7-2 with TRBJ1-2; unclear D gene. Per the germline V gene, CDR1 is SGHTA and CDR2 is FQGNSA. V was clipped by 5 bases and J by 4 bases, with 14 bases between them. The CDR3 extends over 14 amino acids.

This clonotype was detected a few times. CDR3 nucleotides: TGTGCCAGCAGCTTGTTGACAATCGAGGGTTACGAGCAGTACTTC. Translating it yields CASSLLTIEGYEQYF. The chain recombines TRBV5-8 with TRBJ2-7; weak D call: TRBD2 (5 bases). The V gene's germline CDR1 is SGHTS and CDR2 YDEGEE. Trimming cost V 1 base and J 4 bases, with 15 bases left between them. The CDR3 has 15 residues.

This clonotype was seen a single time. The CDR3 DNA reads TGTGCCAGTAGTAAAGATTACTACGAGCAGTACTTC. The encoded protein is CASSKDYYEQYF. The gene calls are TRBV19 and TRBJ2-7; D gene uncertain. CDR1 and CDR2 from the germline V gene are LNHDA and SQIVND (reference sequence). The CDR3 loop spans 12 amino acids. The V end lost 4 bases, the J end lost 3 bases, and 7 bases lay between the germline ends.

This clonotype was counted many times. The V gene is TRBV11-2, the J gene TRBJ2-3; D is possibly TRBD1 or TRBD2 (6 bases each). Trimming removed 2 bases from V and 1 base from J, with 13 bases in between. Germline V gene sequence: CDR1 SGHAT, CDR2 FQNNGV. The CDR3 totals 16 residues. The CDR3 sequence: CASSLTGGYGTDTQYF. The DNA of the CDR3 is TGTGCCAGCAGCTTAACCGGGGGCTATGGCACAGATACGCAGTATTTT.